These 13 T cell receptor beta chains originate from one sample sequenced in a study of monozygotic twins with inflammatory bowel disease. TCRdb reprocessed the 5' RACE reads and stores each CDR3 protein as one record, lacking DNA. Its table lists 150,000 or so distinct CDR3 sequences. Material for sequencing was blood. The receptors here all came from a human donor with ulcerative colitis or Crohn's disease, or a healthy co-twin of an affected twin (not recorded which).

This chain links TRBV29-1 with TRBJ1-5. The CDR3 is 13 amino acids. Per the germline V gene, CDR1 is SQVTM and CDR2 is ANQGSEA. The chain's CDR3 is CSVAGGVGQPQHF.

The rearrangement uses TRBV7-9 and TRBJ2-2; the TRBD2 assignment by TCRdb is unverifiable without DNA. This CDR3 has 13 residues. Germline CDR1 is SEHNR and CDR2 is FQNEAQ (reference sequence). The CDR3 region is CASSPAGTGELFF.

The chain is built from TRBV28 and TRBJ2-4; without DNA, the TCRdb call of TRBD1 cannot be checked. The CDR3 extends over 15 amino acids. In germline, CDR1 is MDHEN, CDR2 SYDVKM. The CDR3 sequence: CASRGWDVSKNIQYF.

This chain links TRBV10-3 with TRBJ2-2; the TRBD1 assignment by TCRdb is unverifiable without DNA. The germline CDR1 and CDR2 sequences are ENHRY and SYGVKD. CDR3 size: 14 residues. CDR3 sequence: CAISTGTVTGELFF.

The J gene is TRBJ2-2, the V gene TRBV19; TCRdb outputs TRBD1, but without DNA this stays unchecked. CDR3 size: 14 residues. The germline V gene has CDR1 LNHDA and CDR2 SQIVND (reference sequence). CDR3 residues: CASSIGQGSGELFF.

The gene calls are TRBV12-3 or TRBV12-4 and TRBJ2-1; the TCRdb call, TRBD2, lacks DNA for checking. The CDR3 covers 16 residues. The CDR3 loop reads CASSPRSGAVYNEQFF.

This chain connects TRBV6-2 or TRBV6-3 to TRBJ2-4; TCRdb's assignment of TRBD1 cannot be checked, as there is no DNA. CDR1 is MNHEY and CDR2 is SVGEGT in the germline V gene. This CDR3 region has 17 residues. This chain's CDR3 is CASSLIEGAQAKNIQYF.

This chain uses TRBV27 with TRBJ1-5; TCRdb's D gene call, TRBD1, goes unchecked for lack of DNA. Germline CDR1 MNHEY, CDR2 SMNVEV (reference sequence). This CDR3 is 12 amino acids long. This CDR3 reads CASSFHRGQQHF.

V gene TRBV7-9 combines with J gene TRBJ1-6; the D gene TCRdb calls, TRBD1, cannot be checked with no DNA. Per the germline V gene, CDR1 is SEHNR and CDR2 is FQNEAQ (reference sequence). This CDR3 has 15 residues. The CDR3 loop is CASSQAENPGSPLHF.

The chain carries TRBV7-9 and TRBJ2-7; TCRdb names TRBD2, which stays unverified in the absence of DNA. The V gene's germline CDR1 is SEHNR and CDR2 FQNEAQ (reference sequence). This CDR3 contains 14 residues. The CDR3 loop is CASSLAAGPYEQYF.

The J gene is TRBJ2-5, the V gene TRBV9. The CDR3 contains 14 residues. The germline V gene has CDR1 SGDLS and CDR2 YYNGEE. The CDR3: CASSVDGLGETQYF.

The chain couples TRBV12-5 to TRBJ2-5. Germline assignment: CDR1 LGHNT and CDR2 FRNRAP. This CDR3 contains 14 residues. The chain's CDR3 is CASGLDRPEETQYF.

The chain recombines TRBV18 with TRBJ1-6; TCRdb calls TRBD1, which cannot be checked without DNA. Germline assignment: CDR1 KGHSH and CDR2 LQKENI. CDR3 length: 13 amino acids. This chain's CDR3 is CASSPGERAPLHF.